Below, 20 T cell receptor beta chains from the same sample are listed, as sequenced in a study of Ad26.COV2.S vaccination and SARS-CoV-2 variants. Noted treatment: around 19 received Ad26.COV2.S at low or high dose, single or two shots; about 5 received placebo; per-sample allocation not given. Following the first vaccine or placebo injection, samples were taken on day 63. The data were produced by immunoSEQ multiplex PCR, yet TCRdb's version contains in-frame clones alone and is incomplete. Among roughly 500,000 clones listed, around 90% were seen once. Here the sequenced sample was peripheral blood, taken in a trial of Ad26.COV2.S vaccine versus placebo. The receptors derive from a person between 18 and 59 years old who received the Ad26.COV2.S COVID-19 vaccine or a placebo.

The chain joins TRBV28 to TRBJ1-5; no definite D call. This CDR3 region has 15 residues. Germline assignment: CDR1 MDHEN and CDR2 SYDVKM. V was pared by 3 bases and J by 0 bases, with 9 bases between. As DNA, the CDR3 is TGTGCCAGCAGTTTTCGGCCAGTTAGCAATCAGCCCCAGCATTTT. Protein product: CASSFRPVSNQPQHF.

The chain combines TRBV19 with TRBJ2-3, with D perhaps matching TRBD2 (6 bases). V was cut by 5 bases and J by 4 bases, with 13 bases left in between. The CDR3 runs to 14 residues. The germline V gene has CDR1 LNHDA and CDR2 SQIVND (reference sequence). Here the CDR3 DNA reads TGTGCCAGTAGTGGGACTCCTTGGGCAGATACGCAGTATTTT. Protein product: CASSGTPWADTQYF.

The gene calls are TRBV9 and TRBJ2-3; TRBD1 might be the D (6 bases). The CDR3 extends over 16 amino acids. In germline, CDR1 is SGDLS, CDR2 YYNGEE. The V end was cut by 0 bases, the J end by 2 bases, with 13 bases between. This chain's CDR3 is CASSVGPGQFTDTQYF. CDR3 DNA sequence: TGTGCCAGCAGCGTAGGACCGGGACAATTCACAGATACGCAGTATTTT.

This chain connects TRBV7-2 to TRBJ2-5; no reliable D call. Trimming removed 5 bases from V and 2 bases from J, with 12 bases in between. Looked up from germline, CDR1 is SGHTA and CDR2 is FQGNSA. The CDR3 sequence is 14 residues long. The CDR3 sequence is CASSPWASQETQYF. CDR3 coding DNA: TGTGCCAGCAGCCCTTGGGCAAGTCAAGAGACCCAGTACTTC. The entire variable domain, with the rest obtained from reference TRBV7-2 and TRBJ2-5, is as follows: GAGVSQSPSNKVTEKGKDVELRCDPISGHTALYWYRQSLGQGLEFLIYFQGNSAPDKSGLPSDRFSAERTGGSVSTLTIQRTQQEDSAVYLCASSPWASQETQYFGPGTRLLVL.

This chain links TRBV6-1 with TRBJ2-5, with 8 bases identical to TRBD1. There are 14 residues in the CDR3. Germline-derived CDR1 and CDR2 are MNHNS and SASEGT. The V and J ends lost 3 bases and 5 bases, in that order; junction bases with no gene match: 5. The CDR3 DNA follows: TGTGCCAGCAGTGACAGGGGGCGGTTGGAGACCCAGTACTTC. It encodes CASSDRGRLETQYF.

V gene TRBV6-5 combines with J gene TRBJ2-7; no firm D call. The length of the CDR3 is 11 residues. Trimming took off 2 bases at V and 5 bases at J, with 4 bases between the two ends. CDR1 MNHEY and CDR2 SVGAGI come from the germline V gene. CDR3 nucleotides: TGTGCCAGCAGTTACAGGGACGAGCAGTACTTC. This translates into CASSYRDEQYF.

J is TRBJ2-5 and V is TRBV29-1, with TRBD2 matching over 8 bases. The V and J ends lost 4 bases and 7 bases, in that order; junction bases with no gene match: 11. Germline CDR1 is SQVTM and CDR2 is ANQGSEA. The CDR3 is 14 amino acids. CDR3 bases: TGCAGCGTTGGTGGTAGCGGGGTTCGGGGGACCCAGTACTTC. Translating gives CSVGGSGVRGTQYF.

The chain recombines TRBV7-8 with TRBJ2-7; perhaps D is TRBD1 or TRBD2 (6 bases each). Germline V CDR1 and CDR2: SGHVS, FQNEAQ. The CDR3 is 15 residues long. The V and J ends lost 1 base and 5 bases respectively, with 15 bases between them. The CDR3 here is CASSLGHRDSDEQYF. DNA of the CDR3: TGTGCCAGCAGCTTAGGCCACAGGGACTCTGACGAGCAGTACTTC.

This clone was picked up one time. J is TRBJ2-7 and V is TRBV19; 9 nucleotides agree with TRBD1. CDR1 and CDR2 (germline): LNHDA, SQIVND (reference sequence). The CDR3 runs 15 residues. The V gene end was trimmed by 2 bases and the J gene end by 2 bases; junction bases not matched to a gene: 4. CDR3 bases: TGTGCCAGTAGTATATCGCGACAGGGGGCCTACGAGCAGTACTTC. Translated: CASSISRQGAYEQYF.

This CDR3 is CASSLLAASTDTQYF. In DNA, the CDR3 is TGTGCCAGCAGCCTACTAGCGGCTAGCACAGATACGCAGTATTTT. The chain combines TRBV13 with TRBJ2-3; 8 positions agree with TRBD2. Per the germline V gene, CDR1 is PRHDT and CDR2 is FYEKMQ (reference sequence). CDR3 length: 15 amino acids. The J segment lost 0 bases and the V segment lost 5 bases, leaving 4 bases of the junction unmatched.

The V and J genes are TRBV19 and TRBJ2-1; D is perhaps TRBD1 (5 bases). From germline, CDR1 is LNHDA and CDR2 SQIVND (reference sequence). Trimming took off 8 bases at V and 15 bases at J, with 17 bases between the two ends. This CDR3 comprises 11 residues. CDR3 residues: CASFQGKTPFF. As DNA, the CDR3 is TGTGCCAGTTTTCAGGGCAAGACCCCGTTCTTC.

This sequence joins TRBV2 and TRBJ2-5, with no clear D. The CDR3 has 16 residues. V lost 0 bases, J lost 3 bases, and 14 bases lay in between. Germline assignment: CDR1 SNHLY and CDR2 FYNNEI. The CDR3 is CASSEAQASLKETQYF. As DNA, the CDR3 is TGTGCCAGCAGTGAAGCACAAGCCAGCCTTAAAGAGACCCAGTACTTC.

The V and J genes are TRBV6-4 and TRBJ2-3; TRBD2 might be the D (6 bases). The ends were cut back, 4 bases at V and 4 bases at J, with 12 bases in the middle. CDR3 length: 14 amino acids. Germline V gene lookup returns CDR1 MRHNA and CDR2 SNTAGT. CDR3 nucleotides: TGTGCCAGCAGTGCCTCGGGGGAGTCAGATACGCAGTATTTT. Its protein is CASSASGESDTQYF.

The rearrangement joins TRBV30 to TRBJ1-5, with D possibly matching TRBD1 (5 bases). The germline V gene encodes CDR1 GTSNPN and CDR2 SVGIG (reference sequence). The CDR3 consists of 13 residues. Deletions cut 2 bases from V and 5 bases from J, with 10 bases between. Here the CDR3 reads CAWSMGPDQPQHF. The CDR3, as DNA: TGTGCCTGGAGTATGGGACCCGATCAGCCCCAGCATTTT.

The chain has TRBV6-1 and TRBJ1-2; no definite D call. The CDR3 is 16 amino acids. Germline-derived CDR1 and CDR2 are MNHNS and SASEGT. Trimming pared 0 bases from V and 3 bases from J, leaving 14 bases between. In DNA form, the CDR3 reads TGTGCCAGCAGTGAAGCGCTTCTCCGGACCGACTATGGCTACACCTTC. Translated: CASSEALLRTDYGYTF.

The chain combines TRBV5-1 with TRBJ2-7, with TRBD2 matching over 14 bases. From germline, CDR1 is SGHRS and CDR2 YFSETQ. Trimming removed 5 bases from V and 5 bases from J; junction bases left unmatched: 9. CDR3 length: 16 residues. CDR3 in amino acids: CASSSKQGLAGDEQYF. The DNA for the CDR3 is TGCGCCAGCAGTAGCAAACAGGGACTAGCGGGAGACGAGCAGTACTTC.

The rearrangement joins TRBV24-1 to TRBJ2-3; 12 positions agree with TRBD2. The CDR3 covers 16 residues. Germline CDR1 reads KGHDR; CDR2 reads SFDVKD. Unmatched junction bases numbered 2, after V lost 3 bases and J lost 2 bases. The CDR3 loop reads CATSDRTSGNTDTQYF. CDR3 coding DNA: TGTGCCACCAGTGATAGGACTAGCGGGAACACAGATACGCAGTATTTT.

The chain combines TRBV3-1 (or the pseudogene TRBV3-2) with TRBJ2-7; TRBD2 matches at 14 bases. The CDR3 totals 17 residues. Germline CDR1 LGHDT, CDR2 YNNKEL (reference sequence). Unmatched junction bases numbered 11, after V lost 4 bases and J lost 6 bases. CDR3 in DNA: TGTGCCAGCAGCCCTCGACTAGCGGGAGGGCCGTATACCGAGCAGTACTTC. Its protein is CASSPRLAGGPYTEQYF.

The rearrangement links TRBV7-3 to TRBJ2-7; 8 bases map to TRBD1. The CDR3 is 12 amino acids. Germline assignment: CDR1 SGHTA and CDR2 FQGTGA. V lost 4 bases to trimming and J lost 6 bases; unmatched junction nucleotides: 2. CDR3 sequence (DNA): TGTGCCAGCAGCTCGACAGGGGTCGAGCAGTACTTC. Translated, it gives CASSSTGVEQYF.

The chain uses TRBV5-4 and TRBJ2-7, with D maybe TRBD1 (6 bases). Germline V lookup: CDR1 SGHNT, CDR2 YYREEE (reference sequence). Trimming took off 2 bases at V and 3 bases at J, with 12 bases between the two ends. This CDR3 is built from 14 residues. Here the CDR3 reads CASSFTSGDYEQYF. CDR3 bases: TGTGCCAGCAGCTTTACATCAGGGGACTACGAGCAGTACTTC.